The T cell receptor beta chain described here comes from a study of breast tumors, draining lymph nodes, adjacent tissues. Using its own MiXCR run on the multiplex PCR reads, TCRdb lists one record per CDR3 protein. The data contain under 250,000 distinct CDR3 sequences, 32% of them singletons. With regard to this clonotype: The antigen remains unidentified. This could be a read error, since a much larger clone is one nucleotide away.

CDR1 and CDR2 (germline): SGDLS, YYNGEE. The V end was cut by 7 bases, the J end by 2 bases, with 13 bases between. The CDR3 is 13 residues long. Breast cancer patients provided tissue from their axillary draining lymph nodes. Study observations and caveats: Compared with lymph nodes, tumors were less diverse; compared with nontumor tissue, more.

Sequencing was performed on axillary lymph node tissue. This sequence originates from a female donor with breast cancer. Some clones in this sample may be carry-over from other donors' samples. The J gene is TRBJ2-7, the V gene TRBV9; D may be TRBD1 (5 bases). Written as DNA, the CDR3 is TGTGCCAGCTCACGGACACCCCCCTACGAGCAGTACTTC. Amino acids: CASSRTPPYEQYF.